This T cell receptor beta chain was captured by sequencing in a study of blood T cell repertoires in COVID-19. Original methodology: Amplification with reference gene primers provided the estimates of nucleated cell counts. Sequenced by immunoSEQ multiplex PCR; TCRdb stores in-frame clones only, minus some. The V and J calls and clone size come from that table; D and trimming were worked out from the DNA. The table records around 200,000 clones, 80% to 90% of them present only once. Germline-derived CDR1 and CDR2 are LNHDA and SQIVND (reference sequence). The CDR3 extends over 16 amino acids. V was pared by 4 bases and J by 4 bases, with 11 bases of the junction left unmatched. The cohort comprised adults aged 18 to 89 years residing in approximately 25 US areas.

The source material was PBMCs or T cells enriched from blood (not recorded which). The sequence was collected from a woman aged 50 to 65 in a cohort exposed to, infected with or recovered from COVID-19 (not recorded which). The chain is built from TRBV19 and TRBJ1-1, with TRBD1 matching 8 bases. CDR3 DNA sequence: TGTGCCAGTAGTAAGAGACAGGGGATGCGGGGCACTGAAGCTTTCTTT. Encoded protein: CASSKRQGMRGTEAFF.